This passage covers 27 T cell receptor beta chains from one sample sequenced in a study of T cell repertoires in cytomegalovirus infection. Each CDR3 protein gets one entry after TCRdb re-called the reads with MiXCR. The sample consists of approximately 1,000,000 distinct CDR3 sequences, approximately 30% of them appearing once. Antigen specificity for these receptors is unknown. The specimen was cultured CD8+ T cells from PBMCs, collected from culture after CMV antigen stimulation. These receptors were taken from a human donor in good health (CMV status not recorded). Some clones in this sample may be carry-over from other donors' samples.

The table lists this clonotype with a few counts. This chain uses TRBV24-1 with TRBJ1-2; the D gene is possibly TRBD1 (6 bases). Germline V CDR1 and CDR2: KGHDR, SFDVKD. Trimming left V 9 bases short and J 8 bases short, with 15 bases between. There are 12 residues in the CDR3. DNA for the CDR3: TGTGCCACCGGCGAACAGGGTAGAGGCTACACCTTC. Protein sequence: CATGEQGRGYTF.

The V call is TRBV5-1, the J call TRBJ2-7; D is possibly TRBD2 (5 bases). V dropped 4 bases and J dropped 3 bases, with 17 bases sitting between them. The CDR3 runs to 15 residues. Per germline, CDR1 SGHRS and CDR2 YFSETQ. The CDR3 protein is CASSPEGSPNYEQYF. CDR3 bases: TGCGCCAGCAGCCCCGAGGGTTCCCCGAACTACGAGCAGTACTTC.

This clonotype has a count of ten or more. J is TRBJ2-1 and V is TRBV7-2; D assignment may be TRBD1 or TRBD2 (5 bases each). From germline, CDR1 is SGHTA and CDR2 FQGNSA. Trimming shortened V by 9 bases and J by 8 bases, and 23 bases separated the two germline ends. This CDR3 contains 15 residues. The CDR3 loop reads CASSSSGPLSDEQFF. As DNA, the CDR3 is TGTGCCAGTTCGAGCTCGGGACCATTATCGGATGAGCAGTTCTTC.

This clonotype was seen a few times. The chain uses TRBV7-8 and TRBJ2-7; a weak D match, TRBD1 (5 bases). CDR3 size: 14 residues. V gave up 2 bases and J gave up 1 base, with 9 bases separating them. Germline CDR1 reads SGHVS; CDR2 reads FQNEAQ. The CDR3 region is CASSLRAGSYEQYV. CDR3 DNA: TGTGCCAGCAGCTTAAGGGCAGGGTCCTACGAGCAGTACGTC.

The table lists this clonotype with a few counts. Here the CDR3 reads CSAPQNRDGYTF. CDR3 bases: TGCAGTGCTCCACAGAACAGGGACGGCTACACCTTC. The rearrangement links TRBV20-1 to TRBJ1-2; D is perhaps TRBD1 (6 bases). Germline loops: CDR1 DFQATT, CDR2 SNEGSKA (reference sequence). The CDR3 has 12 amino acids. V lost 5 bases and J 8 bases, leaving 15 bases between the germline ends.

The chain has TRBV27 and TRBJ1-1, with D uncertain. The CDR3 runs 17 residues. V gave up 4 bases and J gave up 4 bases, with 22 bases separating them. Germline V gene sequence: CDR1 MNHEY, CDR2 SMNVEV (reference sequence). This CDR3 is CASSSNSGRPWGTEAFF. CDR3 DNA: TGTGCCAGCAGTTCAAATTCGGGTAGGCCTTGGGGCACTGAAGCTTTCTTT.

The chain is built from TRBV28 and TRBJ2-2, with D possibly TRBD2 on 5 matching bases. This CDR3 comprises 14 residues. V lost 6 bases, J lost 7 bases, and 15 bases lay in between. CDR1 is MDHEN and CDR2 is SYDVKM in the germline V gene. The CDR3 here is CASRHRGSGGELFF. CDR3 bases: TGTGCCAGCAGACATAGAGGGTCGGGCGGGGAGCTGTTTTTT.

The genes are TRBV6-6 and TRBJ2-1; 7 bases align to TRBD2. CDR3 length equals 14 residues. V was pared by 6 bases and J by 8 bases, with 10 bases of the junction left unmatched. Germline CDR1 is MNHNY and CDR2 is SVGAGI (reference sequence). The CDR3, as DNA: TGTGCCAGCAGCTTCGCGGGACTATCCCATGAGCAGTTCTTC. Translation gives CASSFAGLSHEQFF.

This clonotype was observed at least ten times. The chain carries TRBV7-2 and TRBJ2-5; D unresolved. Per the germline V gene, CDR1 is SGHTA and CDR2 is FQGNSA. The CDR3 runs to 14 residues. With 1 base removed from V and 5 bases from J, the gap between germline ends came to 11 bases. The CDR3 reads CASSLGQPGETQYF. The CDR3 DNA is TGTGCCAGCAGCTTAGGGCAGCCTGGGGAGACCCAGTACTTC.

The chain combines TRBV7-6 with TRBJ2-5, with D perhaps assigned TRBD1 or TRBD2 (5 bases each). V dropped 10 bases and J dropped 2 bases, with 14 bases sitting between them. Germline-derived CDR1 and CDR2 are SGHVS and FNYEAQ. The CDR3 runs 13 residues. This CDR3 is CAIPVGGQETQYF. The CDR3 DNA follows: TGTGCCATCCCCGTTGGGGGACAAGAGACCCAGTACTTC.

The V call is TRBV6-6, the J call TRBJ1-1, with D hard to call. V lost 1 base, J lost 0 bases, and 9 bases lay in between. CDR3 size: 15 residues. CDR1 is MNHNY and CDR2 is SVGAGI in the germline V gene (reference sequence). CDR3 protein: CASSYYLSMNTEAFF. The CDR3 coding sequence is TGTGCCAGCAGTTACTACCTTTCCATGAACACTGAAGCTTTCTTT.

This clonotype was detected a few times. The J gene is TRBJ1-1, the V gene TRBV19, with 10 bases identical to TRBD1. The CDR3 is made up of 14 amino acids. V dropped 8 bases and J dropped 5; count of bases not matched to a gene: 8. The V gene's germline CDR1 is LNHDA and CDR2 SQIVND (reference sequence). CDR3 amino acids: CASQLRDRGTEAFF. As DNA, the CDR3 is TGTGCCAGTCAACTCCGGGACAGGGGAACTGAAGCTTTCTTT.

There are many counts of this clonotype. The chain couples TRBV7-2 to TRBJ2-7; D is possibly TRBD1 (6 bases). Per germline, CDR1 SGHTA and CDR2 FQGNSA. The V end was cut by 5 bases, the J end by 4 bases, with 12 bases between. The CDR3 spans 13 residues. The DNA for the CDR3 is TGTGCCAGCAGCGGAGACAGGCCTTACGAGCAGTACTTC. It encodes CASSGDRPYEQYF.

V gene TRBV19 combines with J gene TRBJ1-1, with D perhaps matching TRBD1 (6 bases). The CDR3 sequence is 15 residues long. The V end lost 5 bases, the J end lost 3 bases, and 16 bases lay between the germline ends. Germline V gene sequence: CDR1 LNHDA, CDR2 SQIVND (reference sequence). CDR3 sequence (DNA): TGTGCCAGTAGTTTGTACAGGGAATCGGACACTGAAGCTTTCTTT. It codes for CASSLYRESDTEAFF.

This clonotype was observed at least ten times. The gene calls are TRBV12-3 or TRBV12-4 and TRBJ2-5, with TRBD2 as a possible D gene (6 bases). Trimming shortened V by 5 bases and J by 0 bases, and 13 bases separated the two germline ends. The CDR3 covers 15 residues. In DNA form, the CDR3 reads TGTGCCAGCAGTCCATTGGAGGGAGACCAAGAGACCCAGTACTTC. Its translation is CASSPLEGDQETQYF.

This clonotype was detected only a few times. J is TRBJ2-1 and V is TRBV19; a weak D match, TRBD1 (6 bases). V gave up 7 bases and J gave up 2 bases, with 12 bases separating them. The CDR3 spans 14 residues. Germline V gene data show CDR1 as LNHDA and CDR2 as SQIVND (reference sequence). This chain's CDR3 is CASIGQPAYNEQFF. In DNA form, the CDR3 reads TGTGCCAGTATCGGACAGCCTGCCTACAATGAGCAGTTCTTC.

This clonotype was found many times. The chain combines TRBV7-6 with TRBJ1-1; no clear D. This CDR3 is built from 16 residues. V lost 6 bases, J lost 0 bases, and 17 bases lay in between. The germline gives CDR1 SGHVS, CDR2 FNYEAQ. CDR3: CASSSEIEGMNTEAFF. CDR3 DNA: TGTGCCAGCAGTTCCGAGATTGAGGGTATGAACACTGAAGCTTTCTTT.

The chain links TRBV2 to TRBJ2-3, with 10 bases fitting TRBD2. This CDR3 region has 16 residues. Unmatched junction bases numbered 6, after V lost 4 bases and J lost 2 bases. Germline V gene lookup returns CDR1 SNHLY and CDR2 FYNNEI. This chain's CDR3 is CASSGTSGYITDTQYF. The DNA of the CDR3 is TGTGCCAGCAGTGGGACTAGCGGCTACATCACAGATACGCAGTATTTT.

The V and J genes are TRBV2 and TRBJ2-1, with 9 bases matching TRBD1. The CDR3 is 14 amino acids. CDR1 is SNHLY and CDR2 is FYNNEI in the germline V gene. V lost 7 bases, J lost 10 bases, and 11 bases stayed unmatched. CDR3 amino acids: CASNKPGQGEEQFF. As DNA, the CDR3 is TGTGCCAGCAATAAACCGGGACAGGGAGAGGAGCAGTTCTTC. The entire variable domain, with the rest obtained from reference TRBV2 and TRBJ2-1, is as follows: EPEVTQTPSHQVTQMGQEVILRCVPISNHLYFYWYRQILGQKVEFLVSFYNNEISEKSEIFDDQFSVERPDGSNFTLKIRSTKLEDSAMYFCASNKPGQGEEQFFGPGTRLTVL.

The V call is TRBV9, the J call TRBJ1-3; D is unresolved. This CDR3 spans 17 amino acids. Trimming cost V 4 bases and J 0 bases, with 17 bases left between them. Looked up from germline, CDR1 is SGDLS and CDR2 is YYNGEE. CDR3 coding DNA: TGTGCCAGCAGCACCCCAATCGTGGGCTACTCTGGAAACACCATATATTTT. Translation: CASSTPIVGYSGNTIYF. The full variable domain, its missing parts supplied by reference TRBV9 and TRBJ1-3, is DSGVTQTPKHLITATGQRVTLRCSPRSGDLSVYWYQQSLDQGLQFLIQYYNGEERAKGNILERFSAQQFPDLHSELNLSSLELGDSALYFCASSTPIVGYSGNTIYFGEGSWLTVV.

The rearrangement joins TRBV6-1 to TRBJ2-7; TRBD1 is a possible D gene (6 bases). The V gene lost 4 bases and the J gene lost 3 bases, with 16 bases spanning the gap. The CDR3 totals 15 residues. CDR1 and CDR2 (germline): MNHNS, SASEGT. CDR3 sequence (DNA): TGTGCCAGCAGTGGGACAGCGTGGGGGAACTACGAGCAGTACTTC. As protein: CASSGTAWGNYEQYF.

CDR3: CASSHSGGAGEQYF. CDR3 sequence (DNA): TGTGCCAGCAGCCATAGCGGGGGGGCTGGCGAGCAGTACTTC. The chain recombines TRBV7-2 with TRBJ2-7; 11 positions agree with TRBD2. Trimming at V came to 5 bases and at J to 6 bases, leaving 6 bases not matched to a gene. Germline CDR1 reads SGHTA; CDR2 reads FQGNSA. The CDR3 spans 14 residues.

This clonotype was detected a few times. The chain couples TRBV29-1 to TRBJ2-3; either TRBD1 or TRBD2 may supply D (6 bases each). Germline CDR1 and CDR2: SQVTM and ANQGSEA. The CDR3 has 15 amino acids. Trimming removed 5 bases at V and 3 bases at J, with 18 bases between. The CDR3 spells CSVLGVQGRTDTQYF. The CDR3 region has the DNA TGCAGCGTTTTGGGGGTTCAGGGGAGGACAGATACGCAGTATTTT.

The J gene is TRBJ1-5, the V gene TRBV6-2 or TRBV6-3; TRBD1 agrees at 7 bases. The J segment lost 6 bases and the V segment lost 9 bases, leaving 8 bases of the junction unmatched. CDR3 length: 13 residues. The germline V gene encodes CDR1 MNHEY and CDR2 SVGEGT. In DNA, the CDR3 is TGTGCCAGTTTCAAGGGGGCCGGTCAGCCCCAGCATTTT. It specifies CASFKGAGQPQHF.

This chain joins TRBV6-1 and TRBJ1-1, with a tentative D call TRBD1 (5 bases). The V gene lost 5 bases and the J gene lost 3 bases, with 16 bases spanning the gap. Per the germline V gene, CDR1 is MNHNS and CDR2 is SASEGT. The CDR3 is 15 residues long. CDR3 protein: CASSYVRSRDTEAFF. The CDR3 DNA is TGTGCCAGCAGTTACGTAAGGTCCAGGGACACTGAAGCTTTCTTT.

The J gene is TRBJ2-1, the V gene TRBV12-5; D unclear. CDR3 length: 13 amino acids. Trimming stripped 8 bases from V and 4 bases from J, with 12 bases between. Germline-derived CDR1 and CDR2 are LGHNT and FRNRAP. CDR3 DNA: TGTGCTAGTCTTAAACCTCTTTACAATGAGCAGTTCTTC. It is translated as CASLKPLYNEQFF.

This clonotype was recorded many times. The chain employs TRBV7-8 and TRBJ2-3; perhaps D is TRBD1 or TRBD2 (5 bases each). This CDR3 comprises 17 residues. From germline, CDR1 is SGHVS and CDR2 FQNEAQ. V gave up 4 bases and J gave up 2 bases, with 19 bases separating them. The CDR3 DNA reads TGTGCCAGCAGCTCCCCCTTGAGGGGAACCCACACAGATACGCAGTATTTT. Translated: CASSSPLRGTHTDTQYF.